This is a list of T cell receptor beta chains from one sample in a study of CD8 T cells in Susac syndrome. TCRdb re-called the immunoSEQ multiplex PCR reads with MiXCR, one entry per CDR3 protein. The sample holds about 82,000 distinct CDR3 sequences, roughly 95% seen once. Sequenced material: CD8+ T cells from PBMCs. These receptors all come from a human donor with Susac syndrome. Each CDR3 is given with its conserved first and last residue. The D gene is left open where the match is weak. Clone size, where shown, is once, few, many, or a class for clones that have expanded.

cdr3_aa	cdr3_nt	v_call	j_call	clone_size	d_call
CASSVGRGLATGELFF	TGTGCCAGCAGCGTAGGCAGGGGCTTAGCCACCGGGGAGCTGTTTTTT	TRBV9	TRBJ2-2	-	-
CSVRQGRGTEAFF	TGCAGCGTGAGACAGGGCCGGGGGACTGAAGCTTTCTTT	TRBV29-1	TRBJ1-1	-	TRBD1
CSARGTPANTGELFF	TGCAGTGCTAGAGGGACACCAGCGAACACCGGGGAGCTGTTTTTT	TRBV20-1	TRBJ2-2	-	-
CASSIQDSYEQYF	TGTGCCAGCAGTATACAGGATTCCTACGAGCAGTACTTC	TRBV6-2/TRBV6-3	TRBJ2-7	-	-
CASSSAGRLINYGYTF	TGTGCCAGCAGCTCCGCCGGACGGCTCATTAACTATGGCTACACCTTC	TRBV11-1	TRBJ1-2	-	-
CAWSGGDGNEQFF	TGTGCCTGGAGTGGAGGGGACGGCAATGAGCAGTTCTTC	TRBV30	TRBJ2-1	-	-
CASGRGETQYF	TGTGCCAGCGGACGGGGGGAGACCCAGTACTTC	TRBV12-3/TRBV12-4	TRBJ2-5	-	-
CASSPPGAGNSPLHF	TGTGCCAGCAGCCCCCCAGGGGCAGGTAATTCACCCCTCCACTTT	TRBV9	TRBJ1-6	-	-
CASSGDQETQYF	TGTGCCAGCAGCGGAGACCAAGAGACCCAGTACTTC	TRBV9	TRBJ2-5	-	-
CASSLMGQANTGELFF	TGTGCCAGCAGCTTGATGGGACAGGCGAACACCGGGGAGCTGTTTTTT	TRBV7-3	TRBJ2-2	-	TRBD1
CASSSAGGTYNEQFF	TGCGCCAGCAGTTCTGCGGGGGGAACCTACAATGAGCAGTTCTTC	TRBV5-1	TRBJ2-1	-	TRBD2
CAWRGGTNTGELFF	TGTGCCTGGAGAGGGGGAACGAACACCGGGGAGCTGTTTTTT	TRBV30	TRBJ2-2	-	-
CASSSRGLYTDTQYF	TGTGCCAGCAGCTCTCGGGGGCTTTACACAGATACGCAGTATTTT	TRBV13	TRBJ2-3	-	-
CAWSGDHRGEQYF	TGTGCCTGGAGTGGGGACCACCGGGGCGAGCAGTACTTC	TRBV30	TRBJ2-7	-	-
CASSLAPTGKTEAFF	TGTGCCAGCAGCTTAGCCCCTACAGGGAAGACTGAAGCTTTCTTT	TRBV7-2	TRBJ1-1	once	-
CASRSAGTNTDTQYF	TGCGCCAGCAGATCTGCGGGAACGAACACAGATACGCAGTATTTT	TRBV5-1	TRBJ2-3	-	-
CASSVATGTEQFF	TGTGCCAGCAGCGTAGCCACCGGGACAGAGCAGTTCTTC	TRBV9	TRBJ2-1	-	-
CSARSSTTGPKGEQFF	TGCAGCGCCCGCTCCTCTACGACAGGGCCTAAGGGTGAGCAGTTCTTC	TRBV29-1	TRBJ2-1	-	TRBD1
CASSTRETSSYGYTF	TGCGCCAGCAGCACCCGGGAGACCTCGAGCTATGGCTACACCTTC	TRBV5-1	TRBJ1-2	-	-
CASSQDWQNQETQYF	TGCGCCAGCAGCCAAGACTGGCAGAACCAAGAGACCCAGTACTTC	TRBV4-1	TRBJ2-5	once	-
CSARTSWALEQFF	TGCAGTGCTAGGACTAGCTGGGCCCTTGAGCAGTTCTTC	TRBV20-1	TRBJ2-1	-	TRBD2
CASSMVDYSNQPQHF	TGTGCCAGTAGTATGGTTGACTATAGCAATCAGCCCCAGCATTTT	TRBV19	TRBJ1-5	-	-